The 30 T cell receptor beta chains below all came from one sample that was sequenced in a study of T cell changes during pregnancy in multiple sclerosis. TCRdb's copy holds only in-frame clones and misses some; the assay was immunoSEQ multiplex PCR. Among some 80,000 clones listed, about 95% were seen once. This specimen was peripheral blood, taken in the third trimester of pregnancy. Receptors were obtained from a female donor with multiple sclerosis, enrolled in a pregnancy study.

The chain uses TRBV9 and TRBJ1-4; 10 bases match TRBD1. CDR1 and CDR2 from the germline V gene are SGDLS and YYNGEE. The CDR3 is 14 residues long. V lost 7 bases, J lost 8 bases, and 8 bases stayed unmatched. In DNA form, the CDR3 reads TGTGCCAGCGCCCGGGACAGGGGAGGAGAAAAACTGTTTTTT. Its protein product is CASARDRGGEKLFF.

The chain couples TRBV19 to TRBJ1-2, with 8 positions matching TRBD1. CDR3 length equals 17 residues. CDR1 is LNHDA, CDR2 SQIVND, per germline (reference sequence). The V and J ends lost 1 base and 3 bases, in that order; junction bases with no gene match: 10. The CDR3 reads CASSIAFLGQEDYGYTF. The CDR3 DNA reads TGTGCCAGTAGTATAGCTTTCTTGGGACAGGAGGACTATGGCTACACCTTC. The full variable domain, in which reference TRBV19 and TRBJ1-2 provide the parts outside the CDR3, is DGGITQSPKYLFRKEGQNVTLSCEQNLNHDAMYWYRQDPGQGLRLIYYSQIVNDFQKGDIAEGYSVSREKKESFPLTVTSAQKNPTAFYLCASSIAFLGQEDYGYTFGSGTRLTVV.

The rearrangement joins TRBV6-1 to TRBJ2-6, with D unresolved. The V end was cut by 1 base, the J end by 0 bases, with 4 bases between. Germline V gives CDR1 MNHNS, CDR2 SASEGT. The CDR3 is 15 amino acids. CDR3 nucleotides: TGTGCCAGCAGTGAAGGTTACTCTGGGGCCAACGTCCTGACTTTC. Residues: CASSEGYSGANVLTF.

The chain is built from TRBV7-9 and TRBJ1-1, with 8 bases that match TRBD1. CDR3 length equals 17 residues. Germline V gives CDR1 SEHNR, CDR2 FQNEAQ (reference sequence). Trimming took 1 base from V and 2 from J; bases not matched to a gene: 9. CDR3 bases: TGTGCCAGCAGCTTAGAGTCAGGGGGCCCCGAAAACACTGAAGCTTTCTTT. As protein: CASSLESGGPENTEAFF.

The chain couples TRBV2 to TRBJ2-7; TRBD2 matches at 8 bases. This CDR3 has 13 amino acids. Germline CDR1 is SNHLY and CDR2 is FYNNEI. J gave up 3 bases and V 5 bases, and 3 bases lay outside the gene matches. The CDR3 DNA sequence: TGTGCCAGCAGTTCCGGGACTAGCTACGAGCAGTACTTC. It translates to CASSSGTSYEQYF.

CDR3 sequence reads: CASSDSGGTGELFF. In DNA, the CDR3 is TGTGCCAGCAGTGACTCAGGGGGCACCGGGGAGCTGTTTTTT. This chain connects TRBV6-4 to TRBJ2-2; a weak D match, TRBD1 (6 bases). Germline V lookup: CDR1 MRHNA, CDR2 SNTAGT. With 0 bases removed from V and 4 bases from J, the gap between germline ends came to 6 bases. This CDR3 is built from 14 residues.

The V call is TRBV7-9, the J call TRBJ2-2; possibly TRBD1 for D (5 bases). Per germline, CDR1 SEHNR and CDR2 FQNEAQ (reference sequence). Trimming removed 1 base from V and 1 base from J, with 7 bases in between. The length of the CDR3 is 15 residues. CDR3 sequence reads: CASSLGGQNTGELFF. CDR3 nucleotides: TGTGCCAGCAGCTTAGGTGGACAGAACACCGGGGAGCTGTTTTTT.

The chain is built from TRBV13 and TRBJ2-4; 7 bases match TRBD2. The germline gives CDR1 PRHDT, CDR2 FYEKMQ (reference sequence). Trimming cost V 5 bases and J 6 bases; bases outside gene matches: 13. CDR3 length equals 16 residues. CDR3 residues: CASSPGPGGPLNIQYF. CDR3 in DNA: TGTGCCAGCAGCCCAGGACCGGGGGGTCCCTTAAACATTCAGTACTTC.

The V call is TRBV18, the J call TRBJ1-3; a weak D match, TRBD1 (6 bases). Trimming removed 3 bases from V and 2 bases from J, with 11 bases in between. CDR1 and CDR2 (germline): KGHSH, LQKENI. The CDR3 spans 15 residues. CDR3 nucleotide sequence: TGTGCCAGCTCACCCTACAGGGCCCCTGGAAACACCATATATTTT. It codes for CASSPYRAPGNTIYF.

This clone appeared a single time. The genes are TRBV4-2 and TRBJ2-7; a possible D gene is TRBD1 (5 bases). The length of the CDR3 is 12 residues. Trimming shortened V by 4 bases and J by 6 bases, and 10 bases separated the two germline ends. Germline values: CDR1 LGHNA, CDR2 YNFKEQ. CDR3 amino acids: CASSLDSGEQYF. The CDR3 coding sequence is TGTGCCAGCAGCCTCGACAGTGGCGAGCAGTACTTC.

The chain joins TRBV18 to TRBJ1-1; 7 nucleotides agree with TRBD1. Unmatched junction bases numbered 6, after V lost 5 bases and J lost 3 bases. This CDR3 contains 14 residues. Germline loops: CDR1 KGHSH, CDR2 LQKENI. The CDR3 DNA is TGTGCCAGCTCAGGGCGCCAGGGGGACACTGAAGCTTTCTTT. Translated, it gives CASSGRQGDTEAFF.

V gene TRBV11-2 combines with J gene TRBJ2-5; tentatively, D is TRBD1 (6 bases). The CDR3 runs 15 residues. The germline V and J ends were trimmed by 1 base and 2 bases, with 11 bases remaining between them. Germline lookup yields CDR1 SGHAT and CDR2 FQNNGV. CDR3 protein: CASSLAPGTQETQYF. CDR3 nucleotides: TGTGCCAGCAGCTTAGCTCCAGGGACACAAGAGACCCAGTACTTC.

The chain has TRBV25-1 and TRBJ1-1, with D possibly TRBD1 on 5 matching bases. Trimming took 6 bases from V and 1 from J, leaving 9 bases between them. The V gene's germline CDR1 is MGHDK and CDR2 SYGVNS. CDR3 length equals 13 residues. The CDR3 coding sequence is TGTGCCAGCAGCTCAGGGAAGAACACTGAAGCTTTCTTT. Translating it yields CASSSGKNTEAFF. Full variable domain (remainder filled in from reference TRBV25-1 and TRBJ1-1): EADIYQTPRYLVIGTGKKITLECSQTMGHDKMYWYQQDPGMELHLIHYSYGVNSTEKGDLSSESTVSRIRTEHFPLTLESARPSHTSQYLCASSSGKNTEAFFGQGTRLTVV.

The chain couples TRBV7-8 to TRBJ1-5, with 8 bases identical to TRBD1. With V trimmed by 5 bases and J by 5 bases, 8 bases remained unmatched. Germline CDR1 is SGHVS and CDR2 is FQNEAQ. CDR3 length equals 15 residues. The CDR3 DNA is TGTGCCAGCAGCCCCCCCGGACAGGGCCATCAGCCCCAGCATTTT. Residues: CASSPPGQGHQPQHF.

V usage is TRBV5-5 and J usage is TRBJ1-6, with TRBD1 matching over 7 bases. The V segment lost 5 bases and the J segment 4 bases; nucleotides outside the gene matches: 6. The germline V gene has CDR1 SGHKS and CDR2 YYEKEE (reference sequence). CDR3 size: 15 residues. This CDR3 is CASRVSGQYNSPLHF. CDR3 coding DNA: TGTGCCAGCAGGGTCTCGGGACAGTATAATTCACCCCTCCACTTT.

V gene TRBV5-1 combines with J gene TRBJ1-4; TRBD1 might be the D (6 bases). This CDR3 is built from 15 residues. CDR1 and CDR2 (germline): SGHRS, YFSETQ. Between the trimmed V and J ends, which lost 4 bases and 6 bases, there was a span of 16 bases. The CDR3 loop is CASSPTLDSYEKLFF. CDR3 sequence (DNA): TGCGCCAGCAGCCCTACCCTGGACAGCTATGAAAAACTGTTTTTT.

The chain is built from TRBV5-1 and TRBJ2-7; 7 nucleotides agree with TRBD1. Germline V gene sequence: CDR1 SGHRS, CDR2 YFSETQ. This CDR3 spans 15 amino acids. V shed 0 bases, J shed 6 bases, and the junction held 9 bases outside the gene matches. The CDR3 sequence: CASSLERDSLSEQYF. As DNA, the CDR3 is TGCGCCAGCAGCTTGGAAAGGGACAGTCTCAGCGAGCAGTACTTC.

This chain joins TRBV28 and TRBJ1-6; 7 bases are shared with TRBD1. The length of the CDR3 is 16 residues. Germline trimming cut 6 bases from V and 3 bases from J; bases unmatched to any gene: 8. CDR1 is MDHEN, CDR2 SYDVKM, per germline. The CDR3 nucleotides read TGTGCCAGCAGATCCCCGACAGGGAACTATAATTCACCCCTCCACTTT. Its translation: CASRSPTGNYNSPLHF.

The chain employs TRBV7-8 and TRBJ1-4; D is ambiguous. Per germline, CDR1 SGHVS and CDR2 FQNEAQ. V lost 2 bases and J lost 8, with 18 bases in between. There are 16 residues in the CDR3. CDR3 region: CASSLKVSGVGEKLFF. In nucleotides, the CDR3 is TGTGCCAGCAGCTTAAAGGTTTCCGGAGTAGGAGAAAAACTGTTTTTT.

The chain is built from TRBV9 and TRBJ1-4; D is possibly TRBD1 (5 bases). Germline assignment: CDR1 SGDLS and CDR2 YYNGEE. This CDR3 is built from 16 residues. The V end was cut by 4 bases, the J end by 7 bases, with 20 bases between. CDR3 in DNA: TGTGCCAGCAGCCCCAGACGGACCATAAGGGGTGAAAAACTGTTTTTT. Its translation: CASSPRRTIRGEKLFF.

This clone came up a few times. The V call is TRBV2, the J call TRBJ1-1; no clear D. The length of the CDR3 is 10 residues. Germline CDR1 and CDR2: SNHLY and FYNNEI. Trimming cost V 4 bases and J 8 bases, with 5 bases left between them. Here the CDR3 reads CASSGQEAFF. CDR3 DNA sequence: TGTGCCAGCAGTGGGCAGGAAGCTTTCTTT.

This rearrangement joins TRBV10-3 to TRBJ2-3; perhaps TRBD2 as D (6 bases). Germline CDR1 ENHRY, CDR2 SYGVKD. The CDR3 is 18 amino acids. Trimming cost V 7 bases and J 0 bases, with 23 bases left between them. CDR3 loop: CAITGGANSGSSTDTQYF. Here the CDR3 DNA reads TGTGCCATCACCGGAGGGGCCAATAGCGGTTCTAGCACAGATACGCAGTATTTT.

V is TRBV29-1 and J is TRBJ2-3; 14 nucleotides align to TRBD2. V shed 6 bases and J 7 bases; nucleotides not matched to a gene: 12. Germline-derived CDR1 and CDR2 are SQVTM and ANQGSEA. The CDR3 covers 16 residues. CDR3 DNA: TGCAGCGTGTCCTGGACTAGCGGGGGGTCCGCAAATACGCAGTATTTT. Protein sequence: CSVSWTSGGSANTQYF.

The gene calls are TRBV7-9 and TRBJ2-1; TRBD1 matches at 9 bases. The CDR3 is made up of 15 amino acids. The junction had 5 bases not matched to a gene; V was cut back by 4 bases and J by 4 bases. CDR1 and CDR2 (germline): SEHNR, FQNEAQ (reference sequence). CDR3 amino acids: CASSSIGTGYNEQFF. In nucleotides, the CDR3 is TGTGCCAGCAGCTCGATAGGGACAGGGTACAATGAGCAGTTCTTC.

This chain joins TRBV5-5 and TRBJ2-2, with D possibly being TRBD2 (6 bases). This CDR3 has 17 residues. The V and J ends lost 0 bases and 0 bases respectively, with 12 bases between them. The germline V gene encodes CDR1 SGHKS and CDR2 YYEKEE (reference sequence). The chain's CDR3 is CASSLAAGRANTGELFF. The CDR3 DNA follows: TGTGCCAGCAGCTTGGCAGCGGGCAGGGCGAACACCGGGGAGCTGTTTTTT. The full variable domain, in which reference TRBV5-5 and TRBJ2-2 provide the parts outside the CDR3, is DAGVTQSPTHLIKTRGQQVTLRCSPISGHKSVSWYQQVLGQGPQFIFQYYEKEERGRGNFPDRFSARQFPNYSSELNVNALLLGDSALYLCASSLAAGRANTGELFFGEGSRLTVL.

The V gene is TRBV23-1, the J gene TRBJ2-7; tentatively, D is TRBD1 (5 bases). TRBV23-1 is given ORF status, its function remaining uncertain. The CDR3 consists of 15 residues. Trimming removed 7 bases from V and 5 bases from J, with 21 bases in between. CDR3 in amino acids: CASKLPTEELDEQYF. The CDR3 coding sequence is TGCGCCAGCAAGCTACCGACAGAGGAGTTGGACGAGCAGTACTTC.

The chain couples TRBV5-3 to TRBJ2-6; TRBD1 aligns across 8 bases. TRBV5-3 is placed among ORFs of uncertain function. The CDR3 length is 18 residues. V shed 4 bases and J 4 bases; nucleotides not matched to a gene: 13. The CDR3 DNA follows: TGTGCCAGAAGCCCGAGGGGGCAGGGGGCGCGGGGGGCCAACGTCCTGACTTTC. This translates into CARSPRGQGARGANVLTF.

This clone was seen a handful of times. The V and J genes are TRBV29-1 and TRBJ2-7, with 10 positions matching TRBD1. The V and J ends lost 7 bases and 6 bases, in that order; junction bases with no gene match: 3. This CDR3 has 11 amino acids. In germline, CDR1 is SQVTM, CDR2 ANQGSEA. The CDR3 here is CSARTGGEQYF. The CDR3 nucleotides read TGCAGCGCGAGGACAGGGGGCGAGCAGTACTTC.

In the case of this clone: The junction does not match germline at one end; this may be a read error. CDR3 residues: CASSFRGTGTQYF. The CDR3 nucleotides are TGTGCCAGCAGCTTCAGGGGGACAGGTACGCAGTATTTT. This sequence joins TRBV7-3 and TRBJ2-3, with TRBD1 matching 8 bases. The germline V gene has CDR1 SGHTA and CDR2 FQGTGA. The CDR3 runs to 13 residues.

The genes are TRBV6-5 and TRBJ1-5, with D uncertain. The germline gives CDR1 MNHEY, CDR2 SVGAGI. This CDR3 spans 13 amino acids. The V end lost 3 bases, the J end lost 9 bases, and 12 bases lay between the germline ends. CDR3: CASSYEGSGPQHF. The CDR3, as DNA: TGTGCCAGCAGTTATGAGGGCTCGGGGCCCCAGCATTTT.